Detailed here is one T cell receptor (beta chain). These data come from a study of blood T cell repertoires in COVID-19. Study at large: T cells, B-cell-depleted T cells, or PBMCs supplied cDNA or gDNA.

Assay: immunoSEQ multiplex PCR; the TCRdb copy retains only in-frame clones and omits some. Of about 120,000 clones listed, 86% are singletons. V was shortened by 6 bases and J by 6 bases, with 14 bases between the two germline ends. The germline CDR1 and CDR2 sequences are MNHEY and SVGAGI. The CDR3 runs 13 residues. The sequenced sample was peripheral blood. The TCR originated in a man in his forties with acute or convalescent COVID-19. The chain is built from TRBV6-5 and TRBJ1-1; perhaps TRBD1 as D (6 bases). CDR3 region: CASREGGVAEAFF. As DNA, the CDR3 is TGTGCCAGCAGGGAGGGGGGGGTCGCTGAAGCTTTCTTT.